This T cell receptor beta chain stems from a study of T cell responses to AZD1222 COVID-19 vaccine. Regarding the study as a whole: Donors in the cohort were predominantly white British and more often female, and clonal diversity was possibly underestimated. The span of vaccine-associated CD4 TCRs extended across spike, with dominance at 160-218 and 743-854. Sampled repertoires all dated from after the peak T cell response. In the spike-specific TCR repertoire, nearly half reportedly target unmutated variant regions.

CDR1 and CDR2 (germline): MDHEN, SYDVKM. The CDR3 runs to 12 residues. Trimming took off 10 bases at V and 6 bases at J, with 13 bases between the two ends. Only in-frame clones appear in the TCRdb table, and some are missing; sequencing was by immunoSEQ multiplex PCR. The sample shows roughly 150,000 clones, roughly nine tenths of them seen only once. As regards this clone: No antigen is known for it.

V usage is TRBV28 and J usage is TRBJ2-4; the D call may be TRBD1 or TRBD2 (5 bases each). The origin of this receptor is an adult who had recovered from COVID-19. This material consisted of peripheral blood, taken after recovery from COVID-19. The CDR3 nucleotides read TGTGCCACCGAGGGGTTCGGAAACATTCAGTACTTC. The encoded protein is CATEGFGNIQYF.